This T cell receptor beta chain was profiled in a study of T cells in Graves' hyperthyroidism and ophthalmopathy. This clonotype was detected ten times or more. The germline V gene encodes CDR1 SEHNR and CDR2 FQNEAQ (reference sequence). The CDR3 totals 13 residues. V lost 3 bases, J lost 7 bases, and 10 bases lay in between. TCR beta CDR3 region amplification was performed from RNA transcripts. Primed by the HTBI set, a first-round RT-PCR was run on the TCR CDR3. TCRdb reprocessed the multiplex PCR reads with MiXCR, giving one entry per CDR3 protein. This table holds over 500,000 distinct CDR3 sequences, 40% to 50% found once.

The sequence came from an adult woman with Graves' disease, either hyperthyroidism or ophthalmopathy (not recorded which). This chain joins TRBV7-9 and TRBJ1-5; possibly TRBD1 for D (5 bases). Sequencing was performed on peripheral blood or thyroid tissue (not recorded which). Here the CDR3 DNA reads TGTGCCAGCAGCTTTCAGGGCGGACAGCCCCAGCATTTT. It specifies CASSFQGGQPQHF.